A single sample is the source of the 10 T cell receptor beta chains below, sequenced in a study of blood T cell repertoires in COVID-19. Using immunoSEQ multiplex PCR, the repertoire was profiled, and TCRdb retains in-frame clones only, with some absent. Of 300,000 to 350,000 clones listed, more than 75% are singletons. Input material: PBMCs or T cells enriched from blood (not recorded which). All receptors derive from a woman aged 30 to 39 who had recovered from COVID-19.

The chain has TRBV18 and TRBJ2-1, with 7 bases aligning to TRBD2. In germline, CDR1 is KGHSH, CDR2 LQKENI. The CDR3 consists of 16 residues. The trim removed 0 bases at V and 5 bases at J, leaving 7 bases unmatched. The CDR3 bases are TGTGCCAGCTCACCACCCGCTAGCGGCCCCAACAATGAGCAGTTCTTC. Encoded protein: CASSPPASGPNNEQFF.

The CDR3 reads CASSIAESGKETQYF. The CDR3 region has the DNA TGTGCCAGTAGTATAGCGGAGTCGGGTAAAGAGACCCAGTACTTC. The chain is built from TRBV19 and TRBJ2-5; D is uncertain. CDR3 size: 15 residues. From germline, CDR1 is LNHDA and CDR2 SQIVND (reference sequence). With 1 base removed from V and 3 bases from J, the gap between germline ends came to 12 bases.

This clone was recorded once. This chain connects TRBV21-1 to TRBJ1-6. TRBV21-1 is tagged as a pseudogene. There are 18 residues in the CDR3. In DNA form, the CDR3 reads TGTGCCAGCTTGCCCACCCGGGGGGCGCATCCAAGTTATTCACCCCTCCACTTT. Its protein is CASLPTRGAHPSYSPLHF.

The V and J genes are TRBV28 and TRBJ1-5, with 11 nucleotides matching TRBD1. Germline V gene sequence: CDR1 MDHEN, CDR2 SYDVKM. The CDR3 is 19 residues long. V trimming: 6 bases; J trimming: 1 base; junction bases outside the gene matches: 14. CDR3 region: CASSSIGTGGGLSNQPQHF. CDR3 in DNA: TGTGCCAGCAGCTCAATCGGGACAGGGGGAGGTCTGAGCAATCAGCCCCAGCATTTT.

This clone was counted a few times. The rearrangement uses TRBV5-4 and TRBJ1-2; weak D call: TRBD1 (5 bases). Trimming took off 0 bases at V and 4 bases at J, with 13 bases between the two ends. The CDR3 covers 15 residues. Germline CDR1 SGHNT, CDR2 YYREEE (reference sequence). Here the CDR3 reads CASSLEVGGRYGYTF. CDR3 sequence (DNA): TGTGCCAGCAGCTTGGAAGTCGGGGGTCGCTATGGCTACACCTTC.

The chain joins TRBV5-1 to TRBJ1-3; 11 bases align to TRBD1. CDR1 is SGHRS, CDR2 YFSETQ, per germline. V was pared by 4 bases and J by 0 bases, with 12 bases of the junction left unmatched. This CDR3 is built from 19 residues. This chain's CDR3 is CASSPGTGGSMSSGNTIYF. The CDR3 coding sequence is TGCGCCAGCAGCCCAGGGACAGGGGGATCGATGAGCTCTGGAAACACCATATATTTT.

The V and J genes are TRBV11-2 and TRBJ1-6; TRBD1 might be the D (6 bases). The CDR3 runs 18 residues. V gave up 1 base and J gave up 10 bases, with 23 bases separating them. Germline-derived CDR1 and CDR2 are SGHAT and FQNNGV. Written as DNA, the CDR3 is TGTGCCAGCAGCTTAGTTTTTCGGGGGGGGGCGGTTATATCACCCCTCCACTTT. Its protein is CASSLVFRGGAVISPLHF.

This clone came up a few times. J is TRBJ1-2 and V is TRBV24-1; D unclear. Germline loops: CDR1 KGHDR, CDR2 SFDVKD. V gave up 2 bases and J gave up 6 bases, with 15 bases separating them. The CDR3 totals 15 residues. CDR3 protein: CATSDYLLMQNGYTF. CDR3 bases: TGTGCCACCAGTGATTATTTGTTGATGCAGAATGGCTACACCTTC.

The chain's CDR3 is CASTRGDPWGYTF. CDR3 DNA sequence: TGTGCCAGCACCCGGGGGGACCCCTGGGGCTACACCTTC. This chain joins TRBV7-2 and TRBJ1-2; D is perhaps TRBD1 (5 bases). V was cut by 7 bases and J by 8 bases, with 17 bases left in between. CDR3 length: 13 amino acids. Germline values: CDR1 SGHTA, CDR2 FQGNSA.

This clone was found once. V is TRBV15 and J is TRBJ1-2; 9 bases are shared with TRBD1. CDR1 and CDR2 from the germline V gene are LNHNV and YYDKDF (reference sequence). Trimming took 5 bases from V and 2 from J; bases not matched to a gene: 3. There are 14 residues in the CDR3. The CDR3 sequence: CATSVDRGNYGYTF. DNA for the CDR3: TGTGCCACCAGCGTTGACAGGGGGAACTATGGCTACACCTTC.